This T cell receptor (beta chain) was identified during a study of control samples from healthy donors and cancer patients. Sequencing used immunoSEQ multiplex PCR; TCRdb keeps in-frame clones, though not all of them. The sample comprises some 20,000 clones, around 83% of which are singletons, and around 26% rests with the top ten. Germline lookup yields CDR1 LNHDA and CDR2 SQIVND (reference sequence). The CDR3 is 13 residues long. V lost 8 bases to trimming and J lost 5 bases, with 12 bases between them. The receptor was isolated from a man of 80 years or more with head and neck cancer. The chain combines TRBV19 with TRBJ1-4, with D maybe TRBD1 (5 bases). The sample was PBMCs. The CDR3 is CASQGLMNEKLFF. The DNA of the CDR3 is TGTGCCAGTCAGGGCCTAATGAATGAAAAACTGTTTTTT.